What follows are 32 T cell receptor beta chains derived from one specimen sequenced in a study of response to subunit inactivated influenza vaccine. TCRdb re-called the RT-PCR reads through MiXCR, storing one row per CDR3 protein. Of under 200,000 distinct CDR3 sequences listed, about 10% were seen once; the top ten hold roughly a third. The sample in question was CD8+ T cells sorted from PBMCs, obtained around 25 months after vaccination. Receptors were obtained from a man aged 45-69 years who received an inactivated influenza vaccine.

This clonotype has just a few counts. The V and J genes are TRBV5-1 and TRBJ2-5; weak D call: TRBD1 (7 bases). Trimming shortened V by 2 bases and J by 2 bases, and 16 bases separated the two germline ends. The CDR3 totals 16 residues. Germline assignment: CDR1 SGHRS and CDR2 YFSETQ. The CDR3 spells CASSFPRGDTQETQYF. The DNA for the CDR3 is TGCGCCAGCAGCTTCCCCAGGGGGGATACTCAAGAGACCCAGTACTTC.

This clonotype was observed a handful of times. This chain links TRBV18 with TRBJ2-2; D not resolved. The CDR3 is made up of 14 amino acids. The V gene lost 4 bases and the J gene lost 0 bases, with 6 bases spanning the gap. Germline assignment: CDR1 KGHSH and CDR2 LQKENI. CDR3 loop: CASSLFPNTGELFF. As DNA, the CDR3 is TGTGCCAGCTCACTCTTTCCGAACACCGGGGAGCTGTTTTTT.

This chain connects TRBV11-2 to TRBJ2-7; the match to TRBD1 covers 7 bases. The CDR3 runs to 13 residues. V dropped 11 bases and J dropped 4; count of bases not matched to a gene: 11. Germline assignment: CDR1 SGHAT and CDR2 FQNNGV. CDR3 nucleotides: TGTGCCTCTGGGAGAGGGGGCGAGTACGAGCAGTACTTC. Its translation is CASGRGGEYEQYF. The full variable domain, completed using reference TRBV11-2 and TRBJ2-7, is EAGVAQSPRYKIIEKRQSVAFWCNPISGHATLYWYQQILGQGPKLLIQFQNNGVVDDSQLPKDRFSAERLKGVDSTLKIQPAKLEDSAVYLCASGRGGEYEQYFGPGTRLTVT.

The chain employs TRBV30 and TRBJ1-1; 8 positions agree with TRBD1. Germline assignment: CDR1 GTSNPN and CDR2 SVGIG (reference sequence). The CDR3 is made up of 13 amino acids. Unmatched junction bases numbered 1, after V lost 3 bases and J lost 1 base. CDR3 amino acids: CAWRGTGNTEAFF. The DNA of the CDR3 is TGTGCCTGGAGGGGGACAGGGAACACTGAAGCTTTCTTT. Filled out from reference TRBV30 and TRBJ1-1, the complete variable domain reads SQTIHQWPATLVQPVGSPLSLECTVEGTSNPNLYWYRQAAGRGLQLLFYSVGIGQISSEVPQNLSASRPQDRQFILSSKKLLLSDSGFYLCAWRGTGNTEAFFGQGTRLTVV.

The J gene is TRBJ2-7, the V gene TRBV3-1, with D unresolved. CDR3 size: 14 residues. The V end was cut by 1 base, the J end by 2 bases, with 9 bases between. CDR1 and CDR2 from the germline V gene are LGHDT and YNNKEL (reference sequence). Here the CDR3 DNA reads TGTGCCAGCAGCCAAGTGACATCTCCCTACGAGCAGTACTTC. Protein: CASSQVTSPYEQYF.

This clonotype was recorded many times. The V gene is TRBV30, the J gene TRBJ1-2, with 9 bases identical to TRBD1. J was trimmed by 4 bases and V by 3 bases; bases with no gene match: 6. CDR1 and CDR2 from the germline V gene are GTSNPN and SVGIG (reference sequence). This CDR3 has 14 amino acids. CDR3 in DNA: TGTGCCTGGAGCGTGGGACAGGGCGCCTATGGCTACACCTTC. This gives the protein CAWSVGQGAYGYTF.

The J gene is TRBJ2-1, the V gene TRBV12-3 or TRBV12-4; 12 bases align to TRBD2. The V segment lost 6 bases and the J segment 10 bases; nucleotides outside the gene matches: 10. This CDR3 is 15 amino acids long. The CDR3 spells CASSSPTSGGGEQFF. DNA of the CDR3: TGTGCCAGCAGCTCTCCGACTAGCGGGGGAGGGGAGCAGTTCTTC.

V is TRBV6-1 and J is TRBJ1-4; D unresolved. Trimming left V 1 base short and J 4 bases short, with 7 bases between. The CDR3 is made up of 14 amino acids. Germline V lookup: CDR1 MNHNS, CDR2 SASEGT. CDR3 region: CASSEVGSNEKLFF. The DNA of the CDR3 is TGTGCCAGCAGTGAAGTGGGGAGTAATGAAAAACTGTTTTTT.

This clonotype has at least ten counts. The rearrangement joins TRBV6-4 to TRBJ2-3, with a tentative D call TRBD1 (6 bases). The CDR3 is 16 amino acids. The germline CDR1 and CDR2 sequences are MRHNA and SNTAGT. Trimming left V 0 bases short and J 0 bases short, with 10 bases between. CDR3 DNA: TGTGCCAGCAGTGACTCGGCCAGGGGAAGCACAGATACGCAGTATTTT. Its protein is CASSDSARGSTDTQYF.

The V gene is TRBV2, the J gene TRBJ2-1; the D call may be TRBD1 or TRBD2 (5 bases each). The CDR3 runs 14 residues. Trimming took off 5 bases at V and 9 bases at J, with 17 bases between the two ends. The germline V gene has CDR1 SNHLY and CDR2 FYNNEI. The CDR3 sequence is CASSPSRGEIEQFF. The CDR3, as DNA: TGTGCCAGCAGTCCCTCGAGAGGGGAGATTGAGCAGTTCTTC. Variable domain in full (rest from reference TRBV2 and TRBJ2-1): EPEVTQTPSHQVTQMGQEVILRCVPISNHLYFYWYRQILGQKVEFLVSFYNNEISEKSEIFDDQFSVERPDGSNFTLKIRSTKLEDSAMYFCASSPSRGEIEQFFGPGTRLTVL.

The chain employs TRBV30 and TRBJ1-5; unclear D gene. Germline V CDR1 and CDR2: GTSNPN, SVGIG (reference sequence). V shed 2 bases and J shed 2 bases, with 10 bases lying between them. The CDR3 loop spans 14 amino acids. DNA for the CDR3: TGTGCCTGGAGTACCGGGCATGGCAATCAGCCCCAGCATTTT. Encoded protein: CAWSTGHGNQPQHF.

This clonotype was found many times. The V call is TRBV4-2, the J call TRBJ2-7, with D perhaps TRBD1 (6 bases). CDR3 length: 15 residues. Germline CDR1 is LGHNA and CDR2 is YNFKEQ. V lost 1 base and J 2 bases, leaving 12 bases between the germline ends. CDR3 protein: CASSQVVGQTYEQYF. CDR3 DNA sequence: TGTGCCAGCAGCCAAGTCGTAGGACAGACCTACGAGCAGTACTTC.

V gene TRBV21-1 combines with J gene TRBJ2-1; the table's D call of TRBD2 was not tested on the DNA. TRBV21-1 is labeled a pseudogene. The CDR3 totals 19 residues. The DNA of the CDR3 is TGTGCCAGCAGCAAAATGGCCGTAACTAGAAAAGCTTCCTACAATGAGCAGTTCTTC. Encoded protein: CASSKMAVTRKASYNEQFF.

The sample holds a few counts of this clonotype. The rearrangement links TRBV14 to TRBJ2-7; D unresolved. V was shortened by 4 bases and J by 3 bases, with 10 bases between the two germline ends. The CDR3 extends over 13 amino acids. Germline V gene sequence: CDR1 SGHDN, CDR2 FVKESK. The CDR3 loop reads CASSPSLGYEQYF. The DNA of the CDR3 is TGTGCCAGCAGCCCCTCTCTGGGCTACGAGCAGTACTTC. The full variable domain, in which reference TRBV14 and TRBJ2-7 provide the parts outside the CDR3, is EAGVTQFPSHSVIEKGQTVTLRCDPISGHDNLYWYRRVMGKEIKFLLHFVKESKQDESGMPNNRFLAERTGGTYSTLKVQPAELEDSGVYFCASSPSLGYEQYFGPGTRLTVT.

The V call is TRBV9, the J call TRBJ2-7, with TRBD2 identical over 7 bases. This CDR3 spans 14 amino acids. Germline CDR1 is SGDLS and CDR2 is YYNGEE. Trimming cost V 4 bases and J 1 base; bases outside gene matches: 5. The CDR3 protein is CASSPMGGSYEQYF. In nucleotides, the CDR3 is TGTGCCAGCAGCCCCATGGGAGGGTCCTACGAGCAGTACTTC. The full variable domain, with the rest looked up from reference TRBV9 and TRBJ2-7, is DSGVTQTPKHLITATGQRVTLRCSPRSGDLSVYWYQQSLDQGLQFLIQYYNGEERAKGNILERFSAQQFPDLHSELNLSSLELGDSALYFCASSPMGGSYEQYFGPGTRLTVT.

The chain carries TRBV25-1 and TRBJ2-2; D not certain. CDR1 and CDR2 (germline): MGHDK, SYGVNS. V lost 1 base and J 6 bases, leaving 9 bases between the germline ends. The CDR3 spans 14 residues. CDR3 sequence (DNA): TGTGCCAGCAGTGAATCAGGATGGGCCGGGGAGCTGTTTTTT. The encoded protein is CASSESGWAGELFF.

This clonotype was detected only a few times. The V call is TRBV11-2, the J call TRBJ1-2; unclear D gene. V lost 11 bases and J 3 bases, leaving 16 bases between the germline ends. This CDR3 is 13 amino acids long. Germline CDR1 is SGHAT and CDR2 is FQNNGV. CDR3 sequence: CAALRIQDYGYTF. In nucleotides, the CDR3 is TGTGCCGCCCTACGAATTCAAGACTATGGCTACACCTTC. Complete variable domain (other parts from reference TRBV11-2 and TRBJ1-2): EAGVAQSPRYKIIEKRQSVAFWCNPISGHATLYWYQQILGQGPKLLIQFQNNGVVDDSQLPKDRFSAERLKGVDSTLKIQPAKLEDSAVYLCAALRIQDYGYTFGSGTRLTVV.

This chain uses TRBV12-3 or TRBV12-4 with TRBJ2-3, with TRBD2 as a possible D gene (6 bases). V shed 6 bases and J shed 2 bases, with 15 bases lying between them. This CDR3 has 15 amino acids. The CDR3 DNA reads TGTGCCAGCAGCTCTATCGGGGGAGCCACAGATACGCAGTATTTT. Amino acid sequence: CASSSIGGATDTQYF.

This clonotype has a single count. J is TRBJ2-1 and V is TRBV9; either TRBD1 or TRBD2 may fit D (6 bases each). The CDR3 has 16 amino acids. Trimming took 0 bases from V and 2 from J, leaving 12 bases between them. In germline, CDR1 is SGDLS, CDR2 YYNGEE. CDR3 amino acids: CASSVDSGGAYNEQFF. For the CDR3, the DNA is TGTGCCAGCAGCGTAGATTCCGGGGGCGCCTACAATGAGCAGTTCTTC.

The chain employs TRBV2 and TRBJ2-7; TRBD1 matches at 7 bases. From germline, CDR1 is SNHLY and CDR2 FYNNEI. The CDR3 has 13 residues. Trimming at V came to 5 bases and at J to 2 bases, leaving 3 bases not matched to a gene. The CDR3 DNA reads as TGTGCCAGCAGTTTTACAGGGGCCTACGAGCAGTACTTC. Translating it yields CASSFTGAYEQYF.

This clonotype was seen at least ten times. The chain joins TRBV6-1 to TRBJ2-7; unclear D gene. Trimming took 5 bases from V and 5 from J, leaving 13 bases between them. Germline V gene data show CDR1 as MNHNS and CDR2 as SASEGT. The CDR3 runs 13 residues. In nucleotides, the CDR3 is TGTGCCAGCAGTCCCACGACATGGGACGAGCAGTACTTC. It encodes CASSPTTWDEQYF.

There are many counts of this clonotype. The genes are TRBV2 and TRBJ2-1; 8 bases are a match to TRBD2. The CDR3 is made up of 17 amino acids. The ends lost 9 bases at V and 4 bases at J; junction bases unmatched: 17. Per the germline V gene, CDR1 is SNHLY and CDR2 is FYNNEI. The CDR3 is CASRPPSGGGRYNEQFF. CDR3 nucleotide sequence: TGTGCCAGTAGACCCCCCTCTGGCGGGGGGCGATACAATGAGCAGTTCTTC.

The sample holds a few counts of this clonotype. CDR3 loop: CAISDGGWADTQYF. Here the CDR3 DNA reads TGTGCCATCAGTGACGGCGGGTGGGCAGATACGCAGTATTTT. The rearrangement uses TRBV10-3 and TRBJ2-3; a possible D gene is TRBD2 (5 bases). This CDR3 has 14 amino acids. With 3 bases removed from V and 4 bases from J, the gap between germline ends came to 11 bases. CDR1 ENHRY and CDR2 SYGVKD come from the germline V gene.

The genes are TRBV7-8 and TRBJ2-7, with D perhaps TRBD1 (6 bases). Germline V gene data show CDR1 as SGHVS and CDR2 as FQNEAQ. CDR3 length equals 14 residues. Trimming took off 4 bases at V and 2 bases at J, with 12 bases between the two ends. CDR3 DNA sequence: TGTGCCAGCAGCTCGTACAGGGTCACCTACGAGCAGTACTTC. The encoded protein is CASSSYRVTYEQYF. The full variable domain, in which reference TRBV7-8 and TRBJ2-7 provide the parts outside the CDR3, is GAGVSQSPRYKVAKRGQDVALRCDPISGHVSLFWYQQALGQGPEFLTYFQNEAQLDKSGLPSDRFFAERPEGSVSTLKIQRTQQEDSAVYLCASSSYRVTYEQYFGPGTRLTVT.

CDR3 bases: TGTGCCAGCAGCTTAGGTTACGGGAACACAGATACGCAGTATTTT. Its protein product is CASSLGYGNTDTQYF. The V call is TRBV11-2, the J call TRBJ2-3, with D perhaps TRBD2 (5 bases). Between the trimmed V and J ends, which lost 1 base and 2 bases, there was a span of 10 bases. The germline gives CDR1 SGHAT, CDR2 FQNNGV. The CDR3 runs 15 residues. The whole variable domain, remainder taken from reference TRBV11-2 and TRBJ2-3, is EAGVAQSPRYKIIEKRQSVAFWCNPISGHATLYWYQQILGQGPKLLIQFQNNGVVDDSQLPKDRFSAERLKGVDSTLKIQPAKLEDSAVYLCASSLGYGNTDTQYFGPGTRLTVL.

This clonotype was found a few times. This chain joins TRBV6-1 and TRBJ1-5, with TRBD1 identical over 11 bases. This CDR3 has 14 residues. J lost 3 bases, V lost 8 bases, and 3 bases had no gene match. Germline V gives CDR1 MNHNS, CDR2 SASEGT. The CDR3 here is CASWDRGNNQPQHF. In DNA form, the CDR3 reads TGTGCCAGCTGGGACAGGGGGAACAATCAGCCCCAGCATTTT.

This clonotype was observed once. The genes are TRBV7-9 and TRBJ2-2; 10 bases are a match to TRBD2. Germline CDR1 and CDR2: SEHNR and FQNEAQ (reference sequence). Trimming at V came to 4 bases and at J to 0 bases, leaving 2 bases not matched to a gene. This CDR3 spans 16 amino acids. CDR3 in amino acids: CASSSGTSANTGELFF. CDR3 nucleotide sequence: TGTGCCAGCAGCTCGGGGACTAGCGCGAACACCGGGGAGCTGTTTTTT. Complete variable domain (other parts from reference TRBV7-9 and TRBJ2-2): DTGVSQNPRHKITKRGQNVTFRCDPISEHNRLYWYRQTLGQGPEFLTYFQNEAQLEKSRLLSDRFSAERPKGSFSTLEIQRTEQGDSAMYLCASSSGTSANTGELFFGEGSRLTVL.

Only a few counts were recorded for this clonotype. The chain has TRBV11-2 and TRBJ2-7; 9 positions agree with TRBD1. V shed 5 bases, J shed 5 bases, and the junction held 7 bases outside the gene matches. Looked up from germline, CDR1 is SGHAT and CDR2 is FQNNGV. This CDR3 is 14 amino acids long. The CDR3 DNA reads as TGTGCCAGCAGCATGTGGGACAGGGCCCACGAGCAGTACTTC. This codes for CASSMWDRAHEQYF.

This chain uses TRBV7-9 with TRBJ2-7; possibly TRBD2 for D (5 bases). The CDR3 is 15 residues long. V was cut by 1 base and J by 2 bases, with 12 bases left in between. Germline V lookup: CDR1 SEHNR, CDR2 FQNEAQ (reference sequence). DNA of the CDR3: TGTGCCAGCAGCTTAGTTCCGGGAACAGCCTACGAGCAGTACTTC. The encoded protein is CASSLVPGTAYEQYF.

The CDR3 protein is CSVGEAFKMYEQYF. CDR3 DNA: TGCAGCGTTGGAGAAGCCTTCAAGATGTACGAGCAGTACTTC. The chain joins TRBV29-1 to TRBJ2-7; D call uncertain. Germline V gene lookup returns CDR1 SQVTM and CDR2 ANQGSEA. V dropped 4 bases and J dropped 4 bases, with 17 bases sitting between them. The CDR3 runs 14 residues.

A remark on this clonotype: At one end, the junction sequence differs from germline, possibly due to a read error. The chain employs TRBV5-6 and TRBJ2-3; D gene uncertain. The CDR3 spans 13 residues. Germline CDR1 SGHDT, CDR2 YYEEEE. The CDR3 is CAISLGVVDTQYF. Here the CDR3 DNA reads TGTGCCATCAGCCTTGGTGTCGTAGATACGCAGTATTTT.

This clonotype was counted many times. V is TRBV4-3 and J is TRBJ1-6, with unresolved D. The CDR3 consists of 19 residues. The V gene lost 0 bases and the J gene lost 3 bases, with 18 bases spanning the gap. Germline loops: CDR1 LGHNA, CDR2 YSLEER. The CDR3 region is CASSQDADAERFYNSPLHF. In DNA form, the CDR3 reads TGCGCCAGCAGCCAAGATGCGGACGCAGAAAGATTCTATAATTCACCCCTCCACTTT.